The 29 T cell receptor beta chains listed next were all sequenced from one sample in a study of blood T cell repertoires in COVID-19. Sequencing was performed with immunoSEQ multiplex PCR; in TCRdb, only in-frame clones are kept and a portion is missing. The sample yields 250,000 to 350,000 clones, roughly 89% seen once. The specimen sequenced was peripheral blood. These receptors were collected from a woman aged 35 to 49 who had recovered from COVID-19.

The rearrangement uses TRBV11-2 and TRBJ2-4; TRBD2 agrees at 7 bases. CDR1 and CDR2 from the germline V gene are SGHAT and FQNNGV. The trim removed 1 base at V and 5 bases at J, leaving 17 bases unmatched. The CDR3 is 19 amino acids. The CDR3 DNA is TGTGCCAGCAGCTTAGGGGACTATAGGGAGGAGTATCCGCAAAACATTCAGTACTTC. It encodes CASSLGDYREEYPQNIQYF.

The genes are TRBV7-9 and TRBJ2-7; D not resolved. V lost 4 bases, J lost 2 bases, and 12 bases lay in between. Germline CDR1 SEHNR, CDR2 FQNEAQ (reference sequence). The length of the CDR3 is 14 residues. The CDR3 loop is CASSSTGPTYEQYF. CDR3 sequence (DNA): TGTGCCAGCAGCTCAACGGGTCCGACCTACGAGCAGTACTTC.

This CDR3 is CASSSWTGDNEQFF. The CDR3 nucleotides read TGCGCCAGCAGCAGCTGGACAGGGGACAATGAGCAGTTCTTC. The chain recombines TRBV5-1 with TRBJ2-1; 9 bases agree with TRBD1. Germline V gene data show CDR1 as SGHRS and CDR2 as YFSETQ. Germline trimming cut 4 bases from V and 5 bases from J; bases unmatched to any gene: 4. The CDR3 loop spans 14 amino acids.

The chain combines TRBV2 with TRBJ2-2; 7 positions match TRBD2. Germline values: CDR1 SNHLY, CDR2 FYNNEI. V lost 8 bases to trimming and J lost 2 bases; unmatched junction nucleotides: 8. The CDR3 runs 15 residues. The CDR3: CASRGVGGNTGELFF. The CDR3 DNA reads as TGTGCCAGCCGGGGGGTTGGGGGAAACACCGGGGAGCTGTTTTTT.

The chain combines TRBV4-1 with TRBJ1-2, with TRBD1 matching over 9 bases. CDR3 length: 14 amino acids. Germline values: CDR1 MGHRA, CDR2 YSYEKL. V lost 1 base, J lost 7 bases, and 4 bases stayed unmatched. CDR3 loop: CASSQVGQGFGYTF. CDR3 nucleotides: TGCGCCAGCAGCCAAGTTGGACAGGGGTTTGGCTACACCTTC.

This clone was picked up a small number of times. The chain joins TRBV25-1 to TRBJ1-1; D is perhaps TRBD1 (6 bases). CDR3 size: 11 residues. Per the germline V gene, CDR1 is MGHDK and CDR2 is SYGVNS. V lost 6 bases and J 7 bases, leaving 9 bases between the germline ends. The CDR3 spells CASSRGYEAFF. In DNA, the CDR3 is TGTGCCAGCAGCAGGGGATATGAAGCTTTCTTT.

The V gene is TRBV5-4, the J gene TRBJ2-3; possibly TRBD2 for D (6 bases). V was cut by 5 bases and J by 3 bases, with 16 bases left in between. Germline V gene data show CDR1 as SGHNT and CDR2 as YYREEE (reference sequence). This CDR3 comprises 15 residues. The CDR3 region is CASRPGEARTDTQYF. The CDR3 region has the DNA TGTGCCAGCAGACCGGGGGAGGCCCGGACAGATACGCAGTATTTT. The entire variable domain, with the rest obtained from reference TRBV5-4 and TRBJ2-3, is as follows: ETGVTQSPTHLIKTRGQQVTLRCSSQSGHNTVSWYQQALGQGPQFIFQYYREEENGRGNFPPRFSGLQFPNYSSELNVNALELDDSALYLCASRPGEARTDTQYFGPGTRLTVL.

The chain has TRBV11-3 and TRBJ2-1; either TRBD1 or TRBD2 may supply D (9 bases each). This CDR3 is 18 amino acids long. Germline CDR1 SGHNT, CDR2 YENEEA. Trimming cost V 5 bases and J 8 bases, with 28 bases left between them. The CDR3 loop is CASSPGQGRAGGQDEQFF. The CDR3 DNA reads TGTGCCAGCAGCCCAGGACAGGGGAGAGCGGGAGGTCAGGATGAGCAGTTCTTC.

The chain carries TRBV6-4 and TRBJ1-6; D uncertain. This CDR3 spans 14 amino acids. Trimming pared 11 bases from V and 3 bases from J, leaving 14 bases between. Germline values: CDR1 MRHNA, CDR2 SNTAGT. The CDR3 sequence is CALVLHIYNSPLHF. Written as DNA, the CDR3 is TGTGCCCTGGTTTTGCACATCTATAATTCACCCCTCCACTTT.

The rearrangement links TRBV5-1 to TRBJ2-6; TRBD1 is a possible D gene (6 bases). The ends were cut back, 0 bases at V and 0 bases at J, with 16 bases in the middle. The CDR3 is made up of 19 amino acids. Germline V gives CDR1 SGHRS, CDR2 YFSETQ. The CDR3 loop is CASSLAAGAGGSGANVLTF. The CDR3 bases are TGCGCCAGCAGCTTGGCCGCAGGGGCTGGGGGCTCTGGGGCCAACGTCCTGACTTTC.

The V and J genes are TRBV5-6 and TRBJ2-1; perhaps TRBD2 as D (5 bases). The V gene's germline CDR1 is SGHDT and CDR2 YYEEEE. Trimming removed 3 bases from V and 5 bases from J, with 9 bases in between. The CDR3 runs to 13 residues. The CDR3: CASSSGLNNEQFF. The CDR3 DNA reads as TGTGCCAGCAGCTCCGGACTTAACAATGAGCAGTTCTTC.

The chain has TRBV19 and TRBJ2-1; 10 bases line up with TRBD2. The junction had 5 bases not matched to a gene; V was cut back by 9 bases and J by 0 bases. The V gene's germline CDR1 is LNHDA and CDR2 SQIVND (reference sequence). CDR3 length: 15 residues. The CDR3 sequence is CASQLAGSSYNEQFF. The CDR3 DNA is TGTGCCAGCCAACTAGCGGGGTCCTCCTACAATGAGCAGTTCTTC.

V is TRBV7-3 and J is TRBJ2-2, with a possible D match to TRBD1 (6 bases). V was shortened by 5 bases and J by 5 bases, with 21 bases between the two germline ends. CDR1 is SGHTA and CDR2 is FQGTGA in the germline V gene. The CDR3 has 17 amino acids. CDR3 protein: CASSPLGAGDGTGELFF. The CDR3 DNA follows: TGTGCCAGCAGCCCACTTGGGGCAGGGGATGGGACCGGGGAGCTGTTTTTT. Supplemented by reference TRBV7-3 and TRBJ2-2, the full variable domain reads GAGVSQTPSNKVTEKGKYVELRCDPISGHTALYWYRQSLGQGPEFLIYFQGTGAADDSGLPNDRFFAVRPEGSVSTLKIQRTERGDSAVYLCASSPLGAGDGTGELFFGEGSRLTVL.

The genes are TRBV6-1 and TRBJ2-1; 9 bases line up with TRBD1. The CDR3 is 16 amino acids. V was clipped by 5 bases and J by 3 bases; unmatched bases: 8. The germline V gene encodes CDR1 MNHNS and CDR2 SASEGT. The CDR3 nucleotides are TGTGCCAGCAGTAAAGAACCGGGACAGGGCTACAATGAGCAGTTCTTC. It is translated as CASSKEPGQGYNEQFF.

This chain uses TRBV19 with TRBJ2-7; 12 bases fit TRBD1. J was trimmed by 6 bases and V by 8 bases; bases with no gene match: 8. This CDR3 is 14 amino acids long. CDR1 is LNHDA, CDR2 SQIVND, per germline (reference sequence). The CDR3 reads CASREGQGAIEQYF. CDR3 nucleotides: TGTGCCAGTCGAGAGGGACAGGGGGCGATCGAGCAGTACTTC.

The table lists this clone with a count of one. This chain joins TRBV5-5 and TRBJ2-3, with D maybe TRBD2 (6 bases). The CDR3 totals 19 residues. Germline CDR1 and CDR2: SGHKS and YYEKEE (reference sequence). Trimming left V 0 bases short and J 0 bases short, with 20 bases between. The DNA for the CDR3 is TGTGCCAGCAGCTTGGGTCTTGTGGGGGGTAGACTAAGCACAGATACGCAGTATTTT. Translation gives CASSLGLVGGRLSTDTQYF. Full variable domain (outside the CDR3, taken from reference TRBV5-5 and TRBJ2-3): DAGVTQSPTHLIKTRGQQVTLRCSPISGHKSVSWYQQVLGQGPQFIFQYYEKEERGRGNFPDRFSARQFPNYSSELNVNALLLGDSALYLCASSLGLVGGRLSTDTQYFGPGTRLTVL.

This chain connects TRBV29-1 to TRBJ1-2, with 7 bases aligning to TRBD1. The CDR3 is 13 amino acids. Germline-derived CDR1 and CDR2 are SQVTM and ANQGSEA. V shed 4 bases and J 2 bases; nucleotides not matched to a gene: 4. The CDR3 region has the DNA TGCAGCGTTGGGGCAGGGGGGAACTATGGCTACACCTTC. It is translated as CSVGAGGNYGYTF.

The CDR3 region is CASTLAGVGNEQFF. The CDR3 nucleotides are TGTGCCAGCACACTAGCGGGAGTAGGTAATGAGCAGTTCTTC. This chain joins TRBV27 and TRBJ2-1, with 11 bases matching TRBD2. This CDR3 is built from 14 residues. Germline-derived CDR1 and CDR2 are MNHEY and SMNVEV (reference sequence). V shed 7 bases and J 7 bases; nucleotides not matched to a gene: 6.

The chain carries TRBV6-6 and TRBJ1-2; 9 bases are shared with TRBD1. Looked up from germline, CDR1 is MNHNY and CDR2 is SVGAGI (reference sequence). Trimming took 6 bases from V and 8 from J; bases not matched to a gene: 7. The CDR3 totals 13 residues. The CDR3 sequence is CASRIQGAPGYTF. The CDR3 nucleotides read TGTGCCAGCAGGATACAGGGGGCGCCGGGCTACACCTTC.

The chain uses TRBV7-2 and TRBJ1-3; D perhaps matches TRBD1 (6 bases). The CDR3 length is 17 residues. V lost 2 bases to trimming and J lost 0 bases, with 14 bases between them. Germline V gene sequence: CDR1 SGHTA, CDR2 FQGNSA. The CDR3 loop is CASSLFAGDLSGNTIYF. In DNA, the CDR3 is TGTGCCAGCAGCTTATTCGCAGGGGACCTCTCTGGAAACACCATATATTTT. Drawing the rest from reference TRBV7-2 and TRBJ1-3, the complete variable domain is GAGVSQSPSNKVTEKGKDVELRCDPISGHTALYWYRQSLGQGLEFLIYFQGNSAPDKSGLPSDRFSAERTGGSVSTLTIQRTQQEDSAVYLCASSLFAGDLSGNTIYFGEGSWLTVV.

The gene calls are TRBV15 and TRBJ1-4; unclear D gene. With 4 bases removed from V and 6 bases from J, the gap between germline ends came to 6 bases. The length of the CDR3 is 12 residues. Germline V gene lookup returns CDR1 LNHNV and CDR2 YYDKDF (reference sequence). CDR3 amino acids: CATSTRYEKLFF. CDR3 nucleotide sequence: TGTGCCACCAGCACCCGGTATGAAAAACTGTTTTTT.

This chain's CDR3 is CASSRPGLAGVHEQFF. CDR3 bases: TGCGCCAGCAGCCGCCCGGGACTAGCGGGAGTGCATGAGCAGTTCTTC. This chain uses TRBV4-1 with TRBJ2-1; the match to TRBD2 covers 14 bases. The CDR3 sequence is 16 residues long. The ends lost 4 bases at V and 8 bases at J; junction bases unmatched: 7. Per the germline V gene, CDR1 is MGHRA and CDR2 is YSYEKL.

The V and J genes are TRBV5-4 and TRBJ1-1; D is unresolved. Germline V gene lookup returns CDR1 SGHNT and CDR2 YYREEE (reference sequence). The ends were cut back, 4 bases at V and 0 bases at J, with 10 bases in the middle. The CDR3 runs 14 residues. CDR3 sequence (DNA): TGTGCCAGCAGCCCAGTCGGGGTGAACACTGAAGCTTTCTTT. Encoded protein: CASSPVGVNTEAFF.

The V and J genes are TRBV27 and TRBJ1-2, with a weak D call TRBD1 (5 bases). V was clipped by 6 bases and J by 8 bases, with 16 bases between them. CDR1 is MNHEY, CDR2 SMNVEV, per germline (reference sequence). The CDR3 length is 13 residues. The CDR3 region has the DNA TGTGCCAGCAGCGAGGGAAAGGGGAGGGGCTACACCTTC. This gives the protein CASSEGKGRGYTF.

CDR3 residues: CAISGTGNTGELFF. CDR3 DNA sequence: TGTGCCATCAGTGGGACAGGGAACACCGGGGAGCTGTTTTTT. The rearrangement links TRBV10-3 to TRBJ2-2; 7 positions match TRBD1. Germline V gene data show CDR1 as ENHRY and CDR2 as SYGVKD. The CDR3 is 14 amino acids. V shed 4 bases, J shed 1 base, and the junction held 0 bases outside the gene matches.

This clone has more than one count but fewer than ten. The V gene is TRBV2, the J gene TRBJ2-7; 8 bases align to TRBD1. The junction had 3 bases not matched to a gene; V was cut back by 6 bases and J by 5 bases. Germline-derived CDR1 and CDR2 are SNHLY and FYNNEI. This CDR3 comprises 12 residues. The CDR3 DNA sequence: TGTGCCAGCAGCGACAGGGGAAACGAGCAGTACTTC. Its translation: CASSDRGNEQYF.

The CDR3 here is CAIPPRPVQYF. The CDR3 nucleotides are TGTGCCATCCCCCCTAGGCCGGTGCAGTACTTC. The chain combines TRBV10-3 with TRBJ2-7, with D uncertain. The germline V and J ends were trimmed by 8 bases and 9 bases, with 14 bases remaining between them. The CDR3 covers 11 residues. Germline-derived CDR1 and CDR2 are ENHRY and SYGVKD.

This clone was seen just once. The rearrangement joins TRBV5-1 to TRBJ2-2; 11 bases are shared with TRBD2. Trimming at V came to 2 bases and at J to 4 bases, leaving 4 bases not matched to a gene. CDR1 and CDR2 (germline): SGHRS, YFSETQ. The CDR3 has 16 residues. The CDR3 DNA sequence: TGCGCCAGCAGCTTTAGCGGGAGGGAGTTCACCGGGGAGCTGTTTTTT. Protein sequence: CASSFSGREFTGELFF.

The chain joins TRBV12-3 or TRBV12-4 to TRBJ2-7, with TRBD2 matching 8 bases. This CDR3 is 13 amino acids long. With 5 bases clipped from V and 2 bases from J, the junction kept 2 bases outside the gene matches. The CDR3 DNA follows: TGTGCCAGCAGTAAAGCGGGAGCCTACGAGCAGTACTTC. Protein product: CASSKAGAYEQYF.